The 8 T cell receptor beta chains listed next were all sequenced from one sample in a study of blood T cell repertoires in COVID-19. Clones were sequenced by immunoSEQ multiplex PCR, and TCRdb holds only the in-frame ones, with some missing. The data contain under 200,000 clones, 88% of them seen just once; the ten biggest clones take up 6.5% to 8%. The material sequenced was PBMCs or T cells enriched from blood (not recorded which). The origin of the receptors is a woman in her forties or fifties who had recovered from COVID-19.

The chain combines TRBV7-2 with TRBJ1-2; a possible D gene is TRBD1 (6 bases). Trimming took off 1 base at V and 0 bases at J, with 15 bases between the two ends. The CDR3 has 17 amino acids. Germline values: CDR1 SGHTA, CDR2 FQGNSA. CDR3 sequence (DNA): TGTGCCAGCAGCTTAGTGTCAGGGGACGGGGCTAACTATGGCTACACCTTC. It translates to CASSLVSGDGANYGYTF.

J is TRBJ1-2 and V is TRBV14; TRBD1 aligns across 7 bases. The germline CDR1 and CDR2 sequences are SGHDN and FVKESK. V lost 4 bases and J lost 0; bases outside the gene matches: 11. The CDR3 totals 17 residues. Here the CDR3 DNA reads TGTGCCAGCAGCCCTACCATCGGACAGGAACCTAACTATGGCTACACCTTC. It yields the protein CASSPTIGQEPNYGYTF.

This clone was counted a single time. This chain links TRBV2 with TRBJ1-1, with D tentatively TRBD1 (5 bases). This CDR3 is 13 amino acids long. Germline V gene data show CDR1 as SNHLY and CDR2 as FYNNEI. The V and J ends lost 2 bases and 7 bases respectively, with 11 bases between them. The CDR3, as DNA: TGTGCCAGCAGTGAACTGGGGGGATTTGAAGCTTTCTTT. It translates to CASSELGGFEAFF.

The rearrangement joins TRBV28 to TRBJ2-7; TRBD2 agrees at 7 bases. This CDR3 comprises 14 residues. V lost 6 bases, J lost 2 bases, and 7 bases stayed unmatched. Germline V gene lookup returns CDR1 MDHEN and CDR2 SYDVKM. CDR3 sequence (DNA): TGTGCCAGCAGCCGGGGGGACCGACCCTACGAGCAGTACTTC. Translation: CASSRGDRPYEQYF.

This clone occurred once. The J gene is TRBJ2-3, the V gene TRBV7-9, with TRBD2 matching over 11 bases. V lost 10 bases and J lost 5; bases outside the gene matches: 5. Germline V gives CDR1 SEHNR, CDR2 FQNEAQ (reference sequence). This CDR3 region has 13 residues. CDR3 amino acids: CATRLAGIDTQYF. The DNA for the CDR3 is TGTGCCACCCGACTAGCGGGGATAGATACGCAGTATTTT.

The chain joins TRBV18 to TRBJ2-3; 13 nucleotides line up with TRBD2. The CDR3 consists of 17 residues. The germline CDR1 and CDR2 sequences are KGHSH and LQKENI. After removal of 3 bases from V and 6 bases from J, the junction contained 9 bases not matched to a gene. The CDR3: CASSPPGLAGPVDTQYF. For the CDR3, the DNA is TGTGCCAGCTCACCCCCGGGACTAGCGGGGCCGGTGGATACGCAGTATTTT.

The chain uses TRBV2 and TRBJ2-1; TRBD1 matches at 10 bases. V shed 7 bases and J 5 bases; nucleotides not matched to a gene: 5. Germline CDR1 SNHLY, CDR2 FYNNEI. This CDR3 spans 14 amino acids. The CDR3 nucleotides are TGTGCCAGCAAGCGACAGGGGGCGGACAATGAGCAGTTCTTC. It is translated as CASKRQGADNEQFF.

This clone was counted once. The chain has TRBV6-5 and TRBJ2-3, with a weak D call TRBD1 (7 bases). Trimming took 6 bases from V and 1 from J, leaving 11 bases between them. CDR3 length equals 14 residues. Germline V gene lookup returns CDR1 MNHEY and CDR2 SVGAGI. DNA of the CDR3: TGTGCCAGCAGGCCCAGGGGGGGCACAGATACGCAGTATTTT. Amino acid sequence: CASRPRGGTDTQYF.